Listed below are T cell receptor beta chains from one sample, sequenced in a study of shared clonotypes between healthy human individuals. Clones were read by immunoSEQ multiplex PCR, and TCRdb kept only the in-frame ones, dropping some. The data show some 2,100,000 clones, nearly 97% seen once. Material: naive CD4+ T cells sorted from blood. Receptor source: a man aged 18 to 35 in good health. The CDR3 runs from the conserved cysteine through the conserved F or W. The D gene is left open where the match is weak. The size entry is marked missing in some rows and otherwise reads once, few, many or a size class.

j_call v_call clone_size d_call cdr3_nt cdr3_aa
TRBJ2-6 TRBV11-2 . . TGTGCCAGCAGCTTCGACGGGGTAACTGGGGCCAACGTCCTGACTTTC CASSFDGVTGANVLTF
TRBJ2-7 TRBV5-1 . TRBD2 TGCGCCAGCAGTCTTGGACTAGCGGGGTCCTACGAGCAGTACTTC CASSLGLAGSYEQYF
TRBJ1-5 TRBV5-7 . . TGTGCCAATCATTATCAGCCCCAGCATTTT CANHYQPQHF
TRBJ1-1 TRBV10-3 . . TGTGCCATCAGTAACCCCGACACAAGAAACACTGAAGCTTTCTTT CAISNPDTRNTEAFF
TRBJ2-1 TRBV5-4 once . TGTGCCAGCAGCTTGGTAGCCGAGAATGAGCAGTTCTTC CASSLVAENEQFF
TRBJ2-7 TRBV11-2 . . TGTGCCAGCAGCCAGACAGAATTCTACGAGCAGTACTTC CASSQTEFYEQYF
TRBJ2-2 TRBV18 . . TGTGCCAGCTTTAAGGTTACTACCACCGGGGAGCTGTTTTTT CASFKVTTTGELFF
TRBJ1-6 TRBV30 few . TGTGCCTGGAGTGTTCAGCGGTATAATTCACCCCTCCACTTT CAWSVQRYNSPLHF
TRBJ2-7 TRBV28 . TRBD1 TGTGCCAGCAGCCCGCGGGGACAGGGATCCCTCGAGCAGTACTTC CASSPRGQGSLEQYF
TRBJ2-5 TRBV2 . TRBD1 TGTGCCAGCAAAGAAGACAGGGGTACTGAGACCCAGTACTTC CASKEDRGTETQYF
TRBJ1-2 TRBV30 . . TGTGCCTGGAAAGGCGAGTTCGGTGGCTACACCTTC CAWKGEFGGYTF
TRBJ1-5 TRBV11-3 . . TGTGCCAGCAGCTTAGGTAGGACAAGGAGAGAAACTAGCAATCAGCCCCAGCATTTT CASSLGRTRRETSNQPQHF
TRBJ1-1 TRBV5-4 few TRBD1 TGTGCCAGCAGCTTGGTGGGACAGGGGTCAACTGAAGCTTTCTTT CASSLVGQGSTEAFF
TRBJ1-5 TRBV28 . . TGTGCCAGCAGGAGAGGGGGAATCAATCAGCCCCAGCATTTT CASRRGGINQPQHF
TRBJ1-1 TRBV6-6 . . TGTGCCAGCATTGTAAGGACTGAAGCTTTCTTT CASIVRTEAFF
TRBJ1-5 TRBV6-1 . . TGTGCCACTTGGTCGGGCTATAGCAATCAGCCCCAGCATTTT CATWSGYSNQPQHF
TRBJ2-2 TRBV30 . TRBD1 TGTGCCTGGTACCCAGGGGGCTCCGGGGAGCTGTTTTTT CAWYPGGSGELFF
TRBJ2-5 TRBV11-2 . . TGTGCCAGCAGCGGGGAGACCCAGTACTTC CASSGETQYF
TRBJ1-2 TRBV6-1 . . TGTGCCAGCAGTGGGGGGCCATATGGCTACACCTTC CASSGGPYGYTF
TRBJ1-3 TRBV4-1 once . TGCGCCAGCAGCCAATTAGGGCAGAGCTCTGGAAACACCATATATTTT CASSQLGQSSGNTIYF
TRBJ1-5 TRBV6-6 . . TGTGCCAGCAGTTACCCAGACAGTTACAATCAGCCCCAGCATTTT CASSYPDSYNQPQHF
TRBJ2-7 TRBV5-1 . TRBD1 TGCGCCAGCAGCATAGGGACAGGAGGTTCCTACGAGCAGTACTTC CASSIGTGGSYEQYF
TRBJ1-3 TRBV30 . . TGTGCCTGGAGTTACGCGGGGGCGCTTACTGGAAACACCATATATTTT CAWSYAGALTGNTIYF